The T cell receptor (beta chain) under discussion was sequenced for a study of blood T cell repertoires in COVID-19. Whole-study context: Whether acute or convalescent, the COVID-19 samples came from the United States, Italy and Spain. T cells, B-cell-depleted T cells, or PBMCs provided the cDNA or gDNA that served as material.

Germline V gene lookup returns CDR1 SEHNR and CDR2 FQNEAQ (reference sequence). This CDR3 contains 17 residues. V trimming: 3 bases; J trimming: 1 base; junction bases outside the gene matches: 9. In the authors' methods: Amplification with reference gene primers provided the estimates of nucleated cell counts. Profiled with immunoSEQ multiplex PCR; TCRdb holds only in-frame clones, not every one. The D gene and trimming were derived from the DNA, and the V and J assignments and clone size from that table. The repertoire holds more than 400,000 clones, with approximately 85% as singletons. What was sequenced was peripheral blood. The chain recombines TRBV7-9 with TRBJ1-5; 7 bases match TRBD1. The sequence derives from a human donor in a cohort sampled during active COVID-19. CDR3 in amino acids: CASSFISQGGSNQPQHF. In DNA form, the CDR3 reads TGTGCCAGCAGCTTTATAAGCCAGGGGGGAAGCAATCAGCCCCAGCATTTT. Based on the CDR3 plus reference TRBV7-9 and TRBJ1-5, the full variable domain is DTGVSQNPRHKITKRGQNVTFRCDPISEHNRLYWYRQTLGQGPEFLTYFQNEAQLEKSRLLSDRFSAERPKGSFSTLEIQRTEQGDSAMYLCASSFISQGGSNQPQHFGDGTRLSIL.